The source of this TCR beta chain is a study of blood T cell repertoires in COVID-19. On the study more broadly: The cDNA or gDNA used as material had been derived from T cells, B-cell-depleted T cells, or PBMCs.

This clone was seen at least ten times. Trimming removed 0 bases at V and 4 bases at J, with 10 bases between. From germline, CDR1 is SGHRS and CDR2 YFSETQ. The CDR3 is 14 residues long. Original processing methods: Estimates of nucleated cell counts were drawn from the amplification of reference gene primers. Assay used: immunoSEQ multiplex PCR; TCRdb lists only in-frame clones, some missing. V and J calls and clone size come straight from that table; D and trimming were deduced from the DNA. The sample lists around 130,000 clones, 70% to 80% occurring once. The origin of this receptor is a middle-aged man with acute or convalescent COVID-19. Sequencing was performed on peripheral blood. The J gene is TRBJ1-2, the V gene TRBV5-1, with a weak D call TRBD1 (5 bases). CDR3 in amino acids: CASSLEQGLYGYTF. The CDR3 bases are TGCGCCAGCAGCTTGGAGCAGGGCCTCTATGGCTACACCTTC. Filled out from reference TRBV5-1 and TRBJ1-2, the complete variable domain reads KAGVTQTPRYLIKTRGQQVTLSCSPISGHRSVSWYQQTPGQGLQFLFEYFSETQRNKGNFPGRFSGRQFSNSRSEMNVSTLELGDSALYLCASSLEQGLYGYTFGSGTRLTVV.